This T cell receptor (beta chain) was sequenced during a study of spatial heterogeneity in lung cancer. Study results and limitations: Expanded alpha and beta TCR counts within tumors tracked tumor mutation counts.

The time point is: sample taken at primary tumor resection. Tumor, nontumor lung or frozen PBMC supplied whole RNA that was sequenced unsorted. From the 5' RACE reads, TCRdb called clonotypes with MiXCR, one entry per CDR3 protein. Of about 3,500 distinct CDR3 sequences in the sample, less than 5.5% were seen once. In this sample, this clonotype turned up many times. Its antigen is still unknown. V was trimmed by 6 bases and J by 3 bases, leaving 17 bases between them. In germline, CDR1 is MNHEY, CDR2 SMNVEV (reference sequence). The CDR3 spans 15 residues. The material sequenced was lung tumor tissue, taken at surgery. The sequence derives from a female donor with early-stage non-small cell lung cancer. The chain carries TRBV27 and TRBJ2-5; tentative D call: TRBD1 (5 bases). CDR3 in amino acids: CASSRVLETEETQYF. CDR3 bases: TGTGCCAGCAGCCGCGTCTTAGAGACAGAAGAGACCCAGTACTTC.